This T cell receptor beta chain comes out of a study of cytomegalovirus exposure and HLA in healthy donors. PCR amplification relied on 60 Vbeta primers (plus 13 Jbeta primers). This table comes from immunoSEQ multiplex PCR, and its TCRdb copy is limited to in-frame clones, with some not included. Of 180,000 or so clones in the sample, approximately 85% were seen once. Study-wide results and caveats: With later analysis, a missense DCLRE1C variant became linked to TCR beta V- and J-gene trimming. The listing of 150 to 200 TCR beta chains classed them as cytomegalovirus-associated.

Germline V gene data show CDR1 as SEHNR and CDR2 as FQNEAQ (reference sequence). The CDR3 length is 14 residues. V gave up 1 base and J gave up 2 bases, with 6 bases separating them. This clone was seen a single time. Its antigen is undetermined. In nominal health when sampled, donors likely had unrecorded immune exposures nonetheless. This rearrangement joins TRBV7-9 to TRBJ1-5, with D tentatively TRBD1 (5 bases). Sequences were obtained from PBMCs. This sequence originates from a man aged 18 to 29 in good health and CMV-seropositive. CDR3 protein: CASSLGGGNQPQHF. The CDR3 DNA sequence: TGTGCCAGCAGCTTAGGGGGGGGCAATCAGCCCCAGCATTTT.